This T cell receptor beta chain was sequenced in a study of lymphopenia after photon versus proton radiotherapy. Broader study findings: Proton therapy kept repertoires fairly stable, unlike photons, which gained effector/memory cells. Oligoclonal CD8+ Temra expansion after nadir drove photon patients' diversity drop. Post-nadir TCR diversity decline inversely tracked overall survival among those who died.

V gave up 4 bases and J gave up 5 bases, with 9 bases separating them. The CDR3 runs 12 residues. Germline V gene sequence: CDR1 SGHTA, CDR2 FQGTGA. Of note for this clone: As yet, its antigen is unknown.

Some clones are missing from TCRdb's copy, which holds only in-frame ones; the method was immunoSEQ multiplex PCR. The table has some 170,000 clones, about 88% seen once; the top ten hold less than 6%. The V call is TRBV7-3, the J call TRBJ2-7; D unclear. The receptor was isolated from a man in his fifties or sixties with gastric cancer. The starting material was peripheral blood, obtained from a patient treated with photon-based radiotherapy. The CDR3 region has the DNA TGTGCCAGCAGCTCCCGACCCGACGAGCAGTACTTC. Translated, it gives CASSSRPDEQYF.